These 23 T cell receptor beta chains were all obtained from the same sample, sequenced in a study of CD8 T cells in ankylosing spondylitis. TCRdb re-called the 5' RACE reads through MiXCR, storing one row per CDR3 protein. The table includes roughly 150,000 distinct CDR3 sequences, about 7% detected once. The sequenced sample was blood, either unsorted or a sorted T cell fraction (not recorded which). The receptors shown here come from a female donor with ankylosing spondylitis or in good health (not recorded which).

This clonotype has at least ten counts. The V gene is TRBV6-1, the J gene TRBJ2-4; 11 nucleotides line up with TRBD2. V lost 7 bases and J lost 4; bases outside the gene matches: 12. CDR1 is MNHNS, CDR2 SASEGT, per germline. This CDR3 comprises 17 residues. The CDR3 DNA is TGTGCCAGCAATGTAGGGAAAGTAGCGGGGGGGAAAAACATTCAGTACTTC. It codes for CASNVGKVAGGKNIQYF.

This clonotype was seen ten or more times. The CDR3 here is CASSPRLAYNEQFF. CDR3 bases: TGTGCCAGCTCACCGAGACTAGCATACAATGAGCAGTTCTTC. The chain links TRBV18 to TRBJ2-1; 7 nucleotides align to TRBD2. The ends lost 3 bases at V and 4 bases at J; junction bases unmatched: 3. This CDR3 is built from 14 residues. Germline V CDR1 and CDR2: KGHSH, LQKENI.

In its sample, this clonotype was seen many times. The rearrangement uses TRBV3-1 and TRBJ2-7; no reliable D call. Germline assignment: CDR1 LGHDT and CDR2 YNNKEL (reference sequence). The CDR3 has 14 residues. Trimming pared 4 bases from V and 6 bases from J, leaving 16 bases between. The CDR3 here is CASSRPMLGAEQYF. CDR3 in DNA: TGTGCCAGCAGCCGCCCTATGCTAGGAGCCGAGCAGTACTTC.

This clonotype has at least ten counts. The chain carries TRBV7-6 and TRBJ1-6, with TRBD1 matching 7 bases. After removal of 5 bases from V and 3 bases from J, the junction contained 10 bases not matched to a gene. CDR1 is SGHVS and CDR2 is FNYEAQ in the germline V gene. This CDR3 is built from 17 residues. CDR3 DNA: TGTGCCAGCAGCCGATCCTTAGGACAGGTCTATAATTCACCCCTCCACTTT. Its protein product is CASSRSLGQVYNSPLHF.

This clonotype has a count of ten or more. The J gene is TRBJ1-2, the V gene TRBV4-1, with 7 bases lining up with TRBD1. Unmatched junction bases numbered 9, after V lost 2 bases and J lost 6 bases. Germline values: CDR1 MGHRA, CDR2 YSYEKL. This CDR3 region has 15 residues. CDR3 region: CASSQTTGVRDGYTF. As DNA, the CDR3 is TGCGCCAGCAGCCAAACTACAGGGGTACGAGATGGCTACACCTTC.

This clonotype was observed many times. The chain uses TRBV30 and TRBJ1-1; a possible D gene is TRBD1 (5 bases). CDR1 and CDR2 from the germline V gene are GTSNPN and SVGIG (reference sequence). CDR3 size: 10 residues. Trimming removed 4 bases at V and 12 bases at J, with 12 bases between. The CDR3 bases are TGTGCCTGGATTGAGGGGAGGCCTTTCTTT. Translating it yields CAWIEGRPFF.

The rearrangement joins TRBV7-2 to TRBJ2-5; 10 nucleotides match TRBD2. V gave up 5 bases and J gave up 7 bases; unmatched junction bases: 13. CDR1 SGHTA and CDR2 FQGNSA come from the germline V gene. The CDR3 runs 16 residues. The CDR3: CASSPGVAGGHLTQYF. CDR3 nucleotide sequence: TGTGCCAGCAGCCCCGGGGTAGCGGGGGGACATTTGACCCAGTACTTC.

In this sample, this clonotype turned up many times. The chain uses TRBV27 and TRBJ2-1; D may correspond to TRBD1 or TRBD2 (6 bases each). Germline V CDR1 and CDR2: MNHEY, SMNVEV (reference sequence). CDR3 length: 16 residues. The V and J ends lost 0 bases and 0 bases respectively, with 9 bases between them. This CDR3 reads CASSLSKGGSYNEQFF. The CDR3 DNA reads as TGTGCCAGCAGTTTATCGAAGGGGGGCTCCTACAATGAGCAGTTCTTC.

This chain links TRBV10-3 with TRBJ2-5, with 9 bases aligning to TRBD2. V lost 5 bases, J lost 2 bases, and 3 bases stayed unmatched. The CDR3 spans 14 residues. From germline, CDR1 is ENHRY and CDR2 SYGVKD. In DNA, the CDR3 is TGTGCCATCAGTCCTAGCGGGGAGCAAGAGACCCAGTACTTC. Translated: CAISPSGEQETQYF.

This clonotype was detected many times. In DNA, the CDR3 is TGCGCCAGCAGCTCCCATACTGGAAACACTGAAGCTTTCTTT. Its protein product is CASSSHTGNTEAFF. V is TRBV5-1 and J is TRBJ1-1; D is unclear. There are 14 residues in the CDR3. The V end lost 3 bases, the J end lost 2 bases, and 11 bases lay between the germline ends. Per germline, CDR1 SGHRS and CDR2 YFSETQ.

There are a few counts of this clonotype. J is TRBJ1-1 and V is TRBV7-9; TRBD1 might be the D (6 bases). The CDR3 is made up of 13 amino acids. The V end lost 4 bases, the J end lost 11 bases, and 17 bases lay between the germline ends. The germline V gene has CDR1 SEHNR and CDR2 FQNEAQ (reference sequence). The CDR3 protein is CASSSHRGLWAFF. The DNA for the CDR3 is TGTGCCAGCAGCTCCCACCGGGGGCTTTGGGCTTTCTTT.

This clonotype showed up many times. In nucleotides, the CDR3 is TGCGCCAGCAGCTTAAGCGGCTGGGGGAATCAGCCCCAGCATTTT. It encodes CASSLSGWGNQPQHF. The chain recombines TRBV5-1 with TRBJ1-5; a possible D gene is TRBD1 (5 bases). The CDR3 spans 15 residues. CDR1 SGHRS and CDR2 YFSETQ come from the germline V gene. Trimming took 2 bases from V and 4 from J, leaving 13 bases between them.

This clonotype was picked up many times. This rearrangement joins TRBV4-1 to TRBJ2-7; either TRBD1 or TRBD2 may fit D (5 bases each). The CDR3 runs to 14 residues. Trimming took 4 bases from V and 0 from J, leaving 10 bases between them. Germline lookup yields CDR1 MGHRA and CDR2 YSYEKL. Written as DNA, the CDR3 is TGCGCCAGCAGCCGGGACGGATCCTCCTACGAGCAGTACTTC. Protein: CASSRDGSSYEQYF.

This clonotype was detected ten times or more. The V call is TRBV27, the J call TRBJ1-5; no reliable D call. The germline gives CDR1 MNHEY, CDR2 SMNVEV (reference sequence). The CDR3 covers 15 residues. V lost 1 base and J lost 0, with 7 bases in between. The CDR3 region has the DNA TGTGCCAGCAGTTTATTGGCAGCTAGCAATCAGCCCCAGCATTTT. The encoded protein is CASSLLAASNQPQHF.

This clonotype was detected only a few times. The chain couples TRBV5-1 to TRBJ2-2; TRBD1 aligns across 9 bases. Germline V gene data show CDR1 as SGHRS and CDR2 as YFSETQ. The J segment lost 4 bases and the V segment lost 4 bases, leaving 5 bases of the junction unmatched. CDR3 length: 15 amino acids. CDR3 coding DNA: TGCGCCAGCAGCCGCTTGACAGGGGGCACCGGGGAGCTGTTTTTT. Amino acid sequence: CASSRLTGGTGELFF.

This clonotype was found many times. V and J are TRBV2 and TRBJ2-1; 9 bases fit TRBD1. Germline loops: CDR1 SNHLY, CDR2 FYNNEI. The junction had 11 bases not matched to a gene; V was cut back by 6 bases and J by 5 bases. This CDR3 has 16 residues. CDR3 amino acids: CASSRGGTGFHNEQFF. Here the CDR3 DNA reads TGTGCCAGCAGCCGCGGAGGGACAGGGTTCCACAATGAGCAGTTCTTC.

This clonotype came up a few times. The chain carries TRBV7-3 and TRBJ2-2, with D perhaps TRBD1 (6 bases). Germline CDR1 reads SGHTA; CDR2 reads FQGTGA. V gave up 4 bases and J gave up 4 bases, with 16 bases separating them. The CDR3 is made up of 16 amino acids. CDR3 sequence: CASSSTRTELTGELFF. The CDR3 nucleotides are TGTGCCAGCAGCTCCACCCGGACAGAACTCACCGGGGAGCTGTTTTTT.

This clonotype was counted ten times or more. The chain joins TRBV7-9 to TRBJ2-2; D is unclear. Trimming removed 3 bases at V and 3 bases at J, with 5 bases between. The germline CDR1 and CDR2 sequences are SEHNR and FQNEAQ (reference sequence). The CDR3 extends over 13 amino acids. Written as DNA, the CDR3 is TGTGCCAGCAGCTTTGGGGACACCGGGGAGCTGTTTTTT. Its translation is CASSFGDTGELFF.

This chain joins TRBV4-1 and TRBJ1-6; perhaps TRBD1 as D (5 bases). Germline CDR1 reads MGHRA; CDR2 reads YSYEKL. The CDR3 is 16 amino acids. V was clipped by 4 bases and J by 7 bases, with 17 bases between them. The CDR3 DNA reads TGCGCCAGCAGCCCCCAAGACGACAGACAAAATTCACCCCTCCACTTT. Its translation: CASSPQDDRQNSPLHF.

This clonotype was found many times. This chain uses TRBV3-1 with TRBJ1-1, with D tentatively TRBD1 (5 bases). Trimming took 4 bases from V and 4 from J, leaving 10 bases between them. Germline-derived CDR1 and CDR2 are LGHDT and YNNKEL (reference sequence). The CDR3 contains 13 residues. The CDR3 spells CASSRLGGTEAFF. The CDR3 region has the DNA TGTGCCAGCAGCCGATTGGGGGGCACTGAAGCTTTCTTT.

This clonotype has only a few counts. This chain uses TRBV20-1 with TRBJ1-5; unclear D gene. The CDR3 contains 14 residues. Germline CDR1 is DFQATT and CDR2 is SNEGSKA (reference sequence). V was shortened by 3 bases and J by 2 bases, with 11 bases between the two germline ends. The CDR3 nucleotides read TGCAGTGCTAGGGGAGTCAGAGGCAATCAGCCCCAGCATTTT. Encoded protein: CSARGVRGNQPQHF.

There are many counts of this clonotype. The V gene is TRBV2, the J gene TRBJ2-1; TRBD1 aligns across 9 bases. The germline CDR1 and CDR2 sequences are SNHLY and FYNNEI. The CDR3 is 15 amino acids. V lost 6 bases and J lost 5; bases outside the gene matches: 8. CDR3 nucleotides: TGTGCCAGCAGACCCCGGGACAGGGTAAACAATGAGCAGTTCTTC. Encoded protein: CASRPRDRVNNEQFF.

The sample holds many counts of this clonotype. The CDR3 loop reads CSVFSQGAPYNEQFF. Here the CDR3 DNA reads TGCAGCGTTTTTTCACAGGGGGCTCCCTACAATGAGCAGTTCTTC. The chain combines TRBV29-1 with TRBJ2-1; 9 bases align to TRBD1. J gave up 2 bases and V 5 bases, and 7 bases lay outside the gene matches. Germline assignment: CDR1 SQVTM and CDR2 ANQGSEA. This CDR3 has 15 amino acids.